Presented here are 29 T cell receptor beta chains from one specimen sequenced in a study of T cell repertoires in cytomegalovirus infection. TCRdb called the reads again in MiXCR, with one record for every CDR3 protein. The data hold approximately 500,000 distinct CDR3 sequences, with about 15% observed a single time. Material: CD8+ T cells from PBMCs. The receptors originated from a human donor in good health (CMV status not recorded). Some clones in this sample may be carry-over from other donors' samples.

This clonotype was counted only a few times. V and J are TRBV5-5 and TRBJ1-6, with D unclear. This CDR3 is 14 amino acids long. CDR1 and CDR2 (germline): SGHKS, YYEKEE (reference sequence). The V gene lost 2 bases and the J gene lost 7 bases, with 10 bases spanning the gap. CDR3 nucleotides: TGTGCCAGCAGCTTCGGGGATCGGAATTCACCCCTCCACTTT. Amino acids: CASSFGDRNSPLHF.

Details on this clonotype: This could be a read error, since a much larger clone is one nucleotide away. Without the conserved terminal phenylalanine or tryptophan, this CDR3 likely stems from a read error. The chain uses TRBV7-9 and TRBJ2-5; 12 bases map to TRBD2. With V trimmed by 5 bases and J by 0 bases, 10 bases remained unmatched. Germline CDR1 SEHNR, CDR2 FQNEAQ (reference sequence). The CDR3 has 18 residues. CDR3 amino acids: CASSQPGLAGENQETQYL. The CDR3 region has the DNA TGTGCCAGCAGCCAGCCGGGACTAGCGGGTGAAAACCAAGAGACCCAGTACTTA.

The chain joins TRBV20-1 to TRBJ2-7; 10 positions agree with TRBD2. J was trimmed by 4 bases and V by 3 bases; bases with no gene match: 9. This CDR3 region has 15 residues. Germline V lookup: CDR1 DFQATT, CDR2 SNEGSKA (reference sequence). As DNA, the CDR3 is TGCAGTGCTAGGCCCGCAGCGGGAGGGTATTACGAGCAGTACTTC. Protein: CSARPAAGGYYEQYF.

This clonotype was found a few times. This sequence joins TRBV20-1 and TRBJ2-5, with 7 bases fitting TRBD2. In germline, CDR1 is DFQATT, CDR2 SNEGSKA (reference sequence). This CDR3 contains 14 residues. J gave up 1 base and V 1 base, and 3 bases lay outside the gene matches. The CDR3 protein is CSARVTSSQETQYF. DNA of the CDR3: TGCAGTGCTAGAGTGACTAGCAGCCAAGAGACCCAGTACTTC.

The table lists this clonotype with a few counts. This chain uses TRBV19 with TRBJ2-2; 8 bases are shared with TRBD1. Germline CDR1 LNHDA, CDR2 SQIVND (reference sequence). V lost 7 bases, J lost 1 base, and 20 bases stayed unmatched. The CDR3 length is 20 residues. Here the CDR3 DNA reads TGTGCCAGTACCCTTAAACCCGGACAGGGCACTAGAGGGAACACCGGGGAGCTGTTTTTT. It codes for CASTLKPGQGTRGNTGELFF.

This clonotype was seen many times. The V gene is TRBV11-2, the J gene TRBJ2-2; 7 bases line up with TRBD1. CDR3 size: 15 residues. Germline loops: CDR1 SGHAT, CDR2 FQNNGV. J lost 4 bases, V lost 8 bases, and 10 bases had no gene match. CDR3 sequence (DNA): TGTGCCAGCCTACGGGACAGCTTTTTCACCGGGGAGCTGTTTTTT. It encodes CASLRDSFFTGELFF. Full variable domain (rest looked up from reference TRBV11-2 and TRBJ2-2): EAGVAQSPRYKIIEKRQSVAFWCNPISGHATLYWYQQILGQGPKLLIQFQNNGVVDDSQLPKDRFSAERLKGVDSTLKIQPAKLEDSAVYLCASLRDSFFTGELFFGEGSRLTVL.

J is TRBJ2-1 and V is TRBV19, with TRBD2 matching 10 bases. The CDR3 has 16 residues. CDR1 and CDR2 from the germline V gene are LNHDA and SQIVND (reference sequence). The trim removed 4 bases at V and 3 bases at J, leaving 6 bases unmatched. The CDR3 reads CASSREREGRYNEQFF. The CDR3 coding sequence is TGTGCCAGTAGTAGAGAGCGGGAGGGTCGCTACAATGAGCAGTTCTTC.

There are many counts of this clonotype. V gene TRBV7-3 combines with J gene TRBJ1-1; the D gene is possibly TRBD1 (5 bases). This CDR3 contains 17 residues. Trimming pared 0 bases from V and 4 bases from J, leaving 18 bases between. Germline V CDR1 and CDR2: SGHTA, FQGTGA. This CDR3 is CASSLTLLRGLCTEAFF. In DNA, the CDR3 is TGTGCCAGCAGCTTAACGTTATTGAGGGGATTATGCACTGAAGCTTTCTTT.

This clonotype came up many times. The chain links TRBV7-6 to TRBJ1-2, with 11 bases fitting TRBD1. This CDR3 comprises 16 residues. Germline CDR1 reads SGHVS; CDR2 reads FNYEAQ. Trimming at V came to 4 bases and at J to 2 bases, leaving 6 bases not matched to a gene. The CDR3 loop is CASSSLRDRGNYGYTF. The CDR3 DNA reads TGTGCCAGCAGCTCGCTCCGGGACAGGGGGAACTATGGCTACACCTTC.

Only a few counts were recorded for this clonotype. The J gene is TRBJ1-2, the V gene TRBV5-4; weak D call: TRBD1 (5 bases). CDR3 size: 15 residues. Germline CDR1 reads SGHNT; CDR2 reads YYREEE (reference sequence). V dropped 3 bases and J dropped 6 bases, with 18 bases sitting between them. CDR3 coding DNA: TGTGCCAGCAGCTCCGACGGCAGGGAACCGGATGGCTACACCTTC. It is translated as CASSSDGREPDGYTF.

This clonotype was seen a handful of times. The chain has TRBV15 and TRBJ1-2, with D possibly matching TRBD1 (6 bases). V was trimmed by 7 bases and J by 3 bases, leaving 24 bases between them. Germline CDR1 and CDR2: LNHNV and YYDKDF (reference sequence). This CDR3 has 17 amino acids. DNA for the CDR3: TGTGCCACCACCCCCTTGGACAGACATCAGCAAGACTATGGCTACACCTTC. Amino acid sequence: CATTPLDRHQQDYGYTF.

There are a few counts of this clonotype. The CDR3 region has the DNA TGTGCCAGCAGCGAGGGGGCTGGGAATTCACCCCTCCACTTT. Amino acids: CASSEGAGNSPLHF. The gene calls are TRBV27 and TRBJ1-6; 7 bases fit TRBD1. Germline CDR1 reads MNHEY; CDR2 reads SMNVEV (reference sequence). This CDR3 has 14 amino acids. J lost 7 bases, V lost 6 bases, and 6 bases had no gene match.

The J gene is TRBJ2-3, the V gene TRBV27; no clear D. Germline V gene lookup returns CDR1 MNHEY and CDR2 SMNVEV (reference sequence). The CDR3 runs 13 residues. Trimming shortened V by 3 bases and J by 5 bases, and 9 bases separated the two germline ends. CDR3 DNA sequence: TGTGCCAGCAGTTTCATCCTAGGAGATACGCAGTATTTT. This gives the protein CASSFILGDTQYF.

This clonotype was found many times. The chain couples TRBV10-3 to TRBJ1-5, with D tentatively TRBD1 (6 bases). The V end lost 0 bases, the J end lost 7 bases, and 16 bases lay between the germline ends. CDR1 and CDR2 (germline): ENHRY, SYGVKD. The CDR3 loop spans 16 amino acids. The CDR3 DNA sequence: TGTGCCATCAGTGAGTCAGGGGGAATTTATGGCCAGCCCCAGCATTTT. This codes for CAISESGGIYGQPQHF.

This clonotype has at least ten counts. V and J are TRBV7-3 and TRBJ2-2; D perhaps matches TRBD1 (5 bases). This CDR3 contains 15 residues. V was trimmed by 5 bases and J by 3 bases, leaving 13 bases between them. CDR1 SGHTA and CDR2 FQGTGA come from the germline V gene. The CDR3 spells CASSRMEGDTGELFF. The DNA of the CDR3 is TGTGCCAGCAGCCGCATGGAAGGGGACACCGGGGAGCTGTTTTTT.

This chain uses TRBV27 with TRBJ2-7, with D unclear. Germline V gene lookup returns CDR1 MNHEY and CDR2 SMNVEV (reference sequence). Between the trimmed V and J ends, which lost 11 bases and 4 bases, there was a span of 12 bases. The CDR3 sequence is 11 residues long. The CDR3, as DNA: TGTGCCTCAATCAGATCGTACGAGCAGTACTTC. This encodes CASIRSYEQYF.

Details on this clonotype: A much bigger clone sits one base away, suggesting this may be a read error. This sequence joins TRBV7-3 and TRBJ2-1; D unclear. This CDR3 is 15 amino acids long. CDR1 SGHTA and CDR2 FQGTGA come from the germline V gene. The CDR3 reads CARSLTSSAYNEQFF. The CDR3 nucleotides are TGTGCCAGAAGCTTAACGTCGAGCGCCTACAATGAGCAGTTCTTC.

V is TRBV28 and J is TRBJ1-5, with D perhaps matching TRBD1 (5 bases). V dropped 3 bases and J dropped 6 bases, with 12 bases sitting between them. Looked up from germline, CDR1 is MDHEN and CDR2 is SYDVKM. This CDR3 is 14 amino acids long. The CDR3 here is CASSFQGGSQPQHF. The CDR3 DNA sequence: TGTGCCAGCAGTTTCCAGGGCGGATCTCAGCCCCAGCATTTT.

The chain couples TRBV6-6 to TRBJ2-7; tentatively, D is TRBD2 (5 bases). This CDR3 region has 15 residues. Germline assignment: CDR1 MNHNY and CDR2 SVGAGI (reference sequence). V was trimmed by 3 bases and J by 3 bases, leaving 15 bases between them. CDR3 nucleotides: TGTGCCAGCAGTTATACCTCGGGATTTAACTACGAGCAGTACTTC. Its translation is CASSYTSGFNYEQYF.

CDR3 amino acids: CATHGGGLGGKGQFF. The CDR3 DNA follows: TGTGCCACCCATGGGGGCGGACTAGGGGGTAAGGGGCAGTTCTTC. The rearrangement uses TRBV15 and TRBJ2-1; TRBD2 might be the D (7 bases). The germline V gene encodes CDR1 LNHNV and CDR2 YYDKDF (reference sequence). The length of the CDR3 is 15 residues. Trimming cost V 8 bases and J 12 bases, with 26 bases left between them.

This clonotype was observed at least ten times. The V gene is TRBV6-5, the J gene TRBJ1-1; weak D call: TRBD1 (5 bases). CDR3 length: 14 amino acids. Germline-derived CDR1 and CDR2 are MNHEY and SVGAGI. V shed 2 bases and J shed 1 base, with 8 bases lying between them. The CDR3 DNA follows: TGTGCCAGCAGTTACCGGGGGGAGAACACTGAAGCTTTCTTT. It translates to CASSYRGENTEAFF.

This clonotype was seen a handful of times. The rearrangement joins TRBV20-1 to TRBJ2-7; perhaps D is TRBD1 or TRBD2 (5 bases each). V was cut by 5 bases and J by 0 bases, with 17 bases left in between. CDR3 length: 15 residues. Germline loops: CDR1 DFQATT, CDR2 SNEGSKA (reference sequence). This CDR3 reads CSAPRGTASSYEQYF. Here the CDR3 DNA reads TGCAGTGCTCCCCGAGGGACGGCGAGCTCCTACGAGCAGTACTTC.

In this sample, this clonotype turned up a few times. V is TRBV20-1 and J is TRBJ2-1; D is uncertain. CDR3 size: 19 residues. The V and J ends lost 6 bases and 0 bases respectively, with 27 bases between them. The germline CDR1 and CDR2 sequences are DFQATT and SNEGSKA (reference sequence). In DNA form, the CDR3 reads TGCAGTGCCTCCTTTTGGACGGAGACCGCCAATTTCTCCTACAATGAGCAGTTCTTC. It yields the protein CSASFWTETANFSYNEQFF.

This clonotype was recorded many times. The chain joins TRBV19 to TRBJ1-1; no clear D gene. V lost 3 bases and J 1 base, leaving 6 bases between the germline ends. The CDR3 extends over 13 amino acids. The germline CDR1 and CDR2 sequences are LNHDA and SQIVND (reference sequence). This CDR3 reads CASSMPANTEAFF. The CDR3 bases are TGTGCCAGTAGTATGCCAGCGAACACTGAAGCTTTCTTT.

This clonotype was picked up many times. CDR3: CASIETRVGDEQFF. CDR3 nucleotides: TGTGCCAGCATCGAGACTAGGGTTGGCGATGAGCAGTTCTTC. The chain has TRBV6-1 and TRBJ2-1, with D maybe TRBD2 (6 bases). This CDR3 is 14 amino acids long. Trimming stripped 7 bases from V and 8 bases from J, with 18 bases between. The V gene's germline CDR1 is MNHNS and CDR2 SASEGT.

This clonotype was counted ten times or more. The junction does not match germline at one end; this may be a read error. This chain joins TRBV27 and TRBJ2-3; no clear D. Germline CDR1 is MNHEY and CDR2 is SMNVEV (reference sequence). CDR3 length equals 12 residues. The CDR3 DNA reads TGCGCCAGCAGCTTGACGGCGGATACGCAGTATTTT. This encodes CASSLTADTQYF.

Many counts were recorded for this clonotype. This sequence joins TRBV11-2 and TRBJ2-2; D call uncertain. V was trimmed by 5 bases and J by 2 bases, leaving 9 bases between them. The CDR3 consists of 14 residues. Germline V gives CDR1 SGHAT, CDR2 FQNNGV. The CDR3 DNA follows: TGTGCCAGCAGCCGGACGGTTAACACCGGGGAGCTGTTTTTT. It codes for CASSRTVNTGELFF.

In its sample, this clonotype was seen many times. The rearrangement joins TRBV27 to TRBJ2-1, with 12 bases lining up with TRBD2. The ends lost 8 bases at V and 10 bases at J; junction bases unmatched: 3. CDR3 length: 12 residues. In germline, CDR1 is MNHEY, CDR2 SMNVEV (reference sequence). The CDR3: CASASGRDEQFF. The CDR3 region has the DNA TGTGCCAGCGCTAGCGGGAGGGACGAGCAGTTCTTC.

This clonotype has at least ten counts. A single base separates this from a much larger clone, so it may be a read error. The J gene is TRBJ1-1, the V gene TRBV7-6; a weak D match, TRBD1 (5 bases). The CDR3 spans 14 residues. Trimming took 1 base from V and 4 from J, leaving 10 bases between them. CDR1 and CDR2 (germline): SGHVS, FNYEAQ. CDR3 DNA sequence: TGTGCCAGCAGCTTAGGGGGGGGGAGCACTGAAGCTTTCTTT. This encodes CASSLGGGSTEAFF. The complete variable domain, with remaining parts taken from reference TRBV7-6 and TRBJ1-1, reads GAGVSQSPRYKVTKRGQDVALRCDPISGHVSLYWYRQALGQGPEFLTYFNYEAQQDKSGLPNDRFSAERPEGSISTLTIQRTEQRDSAMYRCASSLGGGSTEAFFGQGTRLTVV.